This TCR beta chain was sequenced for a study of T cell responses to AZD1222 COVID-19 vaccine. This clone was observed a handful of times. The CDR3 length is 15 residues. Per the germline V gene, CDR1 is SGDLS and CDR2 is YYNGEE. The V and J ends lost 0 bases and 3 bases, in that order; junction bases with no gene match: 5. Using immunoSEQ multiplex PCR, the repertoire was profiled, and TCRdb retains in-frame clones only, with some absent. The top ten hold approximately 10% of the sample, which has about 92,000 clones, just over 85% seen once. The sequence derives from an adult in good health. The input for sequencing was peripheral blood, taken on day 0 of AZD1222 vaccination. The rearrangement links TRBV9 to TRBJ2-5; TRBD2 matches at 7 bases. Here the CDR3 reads CASSVDGGGKETQYF. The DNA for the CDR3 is TGTGCCAGCAGCGTAGATGGCGGGGGAAAAGAGACCCAGTACTTC.